Presented here are 26 T cell receptor beta chains from one specimen sequenced in a study of T-cell memory formation after mild COVID-19. TCRdb re-called the 5' RACE reads with MiXCR, one entry per CDR3 protein. The sample lists about 360,000 distinct CDR3 sequences; around an eighth were seen once. The sequencing sample was made of PBMCs or a T cell subset sorted from them (not recorded which). These receptors were taken from a man between 18 and 29 years old who had mild COVID-19 (a few samples of this study predate the infection). Cell type and time point are not known.

Only a few counts were recorded for this clonotype. This chain connects TRBV29-1 to TRBJ2-5; weak D call: TRBD2 (5 bases). CDR3 length: 15 amino acids. Trimming shortened V by 6 bases and J by 5 bases, and 22 bases separated the two germline ends. CDR1 SQVTM and CDR2 ANQGSEA come from the germline V gene. CDR3 amino acids: CSVARAVGSGETQYF. DNA of the CDR3: TGCAGCGTCGCCAGAGCGGTTGGGTCGGGGGAGACCCAGTACTTC.

The J gene is TRBJ1-4, the V gene TRBV5-4; 8 nucleotides agree with TRBD1. The V gene end was trimmed by 0 bases and the J gene end by 5 bases; junction bases not matched to a gene: 3. The CDR3 has 15 amino acids. CDR1 is SGHNT and CDR2 is YYREEE in the germline V gene (reference sequence). The CDR3 DNA follows: TGTGCCAGCAGCTTGGACAGGGGGAGCAATGAAAAACTGTTTTTT. Translated: CASSLDRGSNEKLFF.

This clonotype has only a few counts. The V and J genes are TRBV7-6 and TRBJ2-5; 7 bases are shared with TRBD2. The germline V gene encodes CDR1 SGHVS and CDR2 FNYEAQ. The V gene end was trimmed by 7 bases and the J gene end by 2 bases; junction bases not matched to a gene: 7. The CDR3 sequence is 14 residues long. The CDR3 sequence is CASTLGGGQETQYF. CDR3 DNA sequence: TGTGCCAGCACCCTGGGGGGGGGGCAAGAGACCCAGTACTTC.

This clonotype was recorded a few times. The germline gene is not matched at one end of the junction; a read error may be the cause. The V call is TRBV5-1, the J call TRBJ2-3; 16 bases line up with TRBD2. The germline CDR1 and CDR2 sequences are SGHRS and YFSETQ. The CDR3 sequence is 16 residues long. The CDR3 DNA reads TGCGCCAGCAGCTTGGGACCCGGGACTAGCGGGGGGGCCTTCGATTTT. Protein sequence: CASSLGPGTSGGAFDF.

The chain uses TRBV7-2 and TRBJ1-1, with D perhaps TRBD1 (6 bases). The germline V gene has CDR1 SGHTA and CDR2 FQGNSA. V was trimmed by 6 bases and J by 0 bases, leaving 11 bases between them. There are 14 residues in the CDR3. The CDR3: CASSFDRLNTEAFF. The DNA of the CDR3 is TGTGCCAGCAGTTTCGACAGGCTGAACACTGAAGCTTTCTTT. Looking up the rest from reference TRBV7-2 and TRBJ1-1 gives the full variable domain: GAGVSQSPSNKVTEKGKDVELRCDPISGHTALYWYRQSLGQGLEFLIYFQGNSAPDKSGLPSDRFSAERTGGSVSTLTIQRTQQEDSAVYLCASSFDRLNTEAFFGQGTRLTVV.

Regarding this clonotype: A much larger clone differs from this one at a single base, so this may be a read error. The chain combines TRBV12-3 or TRBV12-4 with TRBJ1-6; D is unresolved. V lost 5 bases to trimming and J lost 6 bases, with 11 bases between them. The CDR3 runs 14 residues. CDR3 region: CASSPRITNSPLHF. The CDR3 nucleotides read TGTGCCAGCAGTCCACGGATTACTAATTCACCCCTCCACTTT.

Only a few counts were recorded for this clonotype. The rearrangement uses TRBV7-8 and TRBJ2-1; TRBD1 might be the D (6 bases). This CDR3 comprises 14 residues. In germline, CDR1 is SGHVS, CDR2 FQNEAQ. V was clipped by 5 bases and J by 7 bases, with 15 bases between them. The CDR3 sequence is CASSPYRAGNEQFF. CDR3 coding DNA: TGTGCCAGCAGCCCTTACAGGGCTGGGAATGAGCAGTTCTTC.

The rearrangement uses TRBV9 and TRBJ1-2, with D maybe TRBD1 (6 bases). This CDR3 region has 14 residues. Germline V gives CDR1 SGDLS, CDR2 YYNGEE. V lost 4 bases to trimming and J lost 4 bases, with 14 bases between them. In nucleotides, the CDR3 is TGTGCCAGCAGCAGGGCAGGGGAGACCTATGGCTACACCTTC. This sequence encodes CASSRAGETYGYTF. Full variable domain (rest looked up from reference TRBV9 and TRBJ1-2): DSGVTQTPKHLITATGQRVTLRCSPRSGDLSVYWYQQSLDQGLQFLIQYYNGEERAKGNILERFSAQQFPDLHSELNLSSLELGDSALYFCASSRAGETYGYTFGSGTRLTVV.

This sequence joins TRBV28 and TRBJ2-1; 7 bases fit TRBD1. CDR1 and CDR2 from the germline V gene are MDHEN and SYDVKM. V trimming: 5 bases; J trimming: 8 bases; junction bases outside the gene matches: 9. CDR3 length: 14 residues. CDR3 protein: CASSTYTGVDEQFF. CDR3 nucleotides: TGTGCCAGCAGTACCTACACAGGGGTTGATGAGCAGTTCTTC.

This clonotype was observed a few times. V gene TRBV7-3 combines with J gene TRBJ2-3, with 9 bases aligning to TRBD2. With V trimmed by 5 bases and J by 4 bases, 10 bases remained unmatched. Germline CDR1 and CDR2: SGHTA and FQGTGA. The CDR3 runs to 16 residues. CDR3 nucleotides: TGTGCCAGCAGCCCTGGGGCTAGCGGGGCCTCAGATACGCAGTATTTT. Translating it yields CASSPGASGASDTQYF.

This clonotype has just a few counts. The rearrangement joins TRBV9 to TRBJ2-3; 8 bases align to TRBD1. Losses at the gene ends were 0 bases for V and 5 bases for J; bases not matched to a gene: 8. The germline V gene encodes CDR1 SGDLS and CDR2 YYNGEE. This CDR3 has 16 residues. The CDR3 DNA reads as TGTGCCAGCAGCGTAGCAGTCCAGGGGGCTGGAGATACGCAGTATTTT. Its translation: CASSVAVQGAGDTQYF.

CDR3 sequence: CASSQDSGTGAYEQYF. CDR3 DNA: TGCGCCAGCAGCCAAGATTCCGGGACAGGGGCTTACGAGCAGTACTTC. The chain carries TRBV4-1 and TRBJ2-7; 10 bases fit TRBD1. The germline V gene encodes CDR1 MGHRA and CDR2 YSYEKL. The CDR3 covers 16 residues. Trimming at V came to 0 bases and at J to 4 bases, leaving 6 bases not matched to a gene.

This clonotype was seen a few times. J is TRBJ2-3 and V is TRBV11-2; 7 bases are shared with TRBD1. Germline V gene sequence: CDR1 SGHAT, CDR2 FQNNGV. The CDR3 extends over 13 amino acids. The V gene end was trimmed by 3 bases and the J gene end by 6 bases; junction bases not matched to a gene: 3. CDR3 sequence: CASSFTTGDTQYF. The CDR3 region has the DNA TGTGCCAGCAGCTTTACGACAGGGGATACGCAGTATTTT.

Only a few counts were recorded for this clonotype. The V call is TRBV4-1, the J call TRBJ1-2; 7 bases agree with TRBD1. In germline, CDR1 is MGHRA, CDR2 YSYEKL. The CDR3 totals 14 residues. J gave up 7 bases and V 0 bases, and 5 bases lay outside the gene matches. The CDR3 sequence is CASSQEQGFLGYTF. DNA for the CDR3: TGCGCCAGCAGCCAAGAACAGGGGTTCCTTGGCTACACCTTC.

The rearrangement joins TRBV9 to TRBJ1-4, with no clear D. The CDR3 covers 13 residues. The germline V gene has CDR1 SGDLS and CDR2 YYNGEE. The V end lost 2 bases, the J end lost 0 bases, and 2 bases lay between the germline ends. The DNA for the CDR3 is TGTGCCAGCAGCGTTACAACTAATGAAAAACTGTTTTTT. The encoded protein is CASSVTTNEKLFF.

The chain uses TRBV7-9 and TRBJ2-1, with 10 positions matching TRBD2. CDR3 size: 16 residues. With 8 bases clipped from V and 5 bases from J, the junction kept 12 bases outside the gene matches. Germline lookup yields CDR1 SEHNR and CDR2 FQNEAQ (reference sequence). The CDR3 reads CASPGDSGGTNNEQFF. The CDR3 coding sequence is TGTGCCAGCCCGGGGGATAGCGGGGGGACCAACAATGAGCAGTTCTTC.

This clonotype was counted ten times or more. The chain carries TRBV5-1 and TRBJ2-3; possibly TRBD1 for D (6 bases). Trimming shortened V by 7 bases and J by 1 base, and 10 bases separated the two germline ends. This CDR3 has 13 amino acids. Germline V gene lookup returns CDR1 SGHRS and CDR2 YFSETQ. In DNA, the CDR3 is TGCGCCAGCGGGGGCGAGGGCACAGATACGCAGTATTTT. It specifies CASGGEGTDTQYF.

This chain links TRBV11-2 with TRBJ2-3; 12 bases line up with TRBD2. The germline CDR1 and CDR2 sequences are SGHAT and FQNNGV. J gave up 2 bases and V 1 base, and 13 bases lay outside the gene matches. The CDR3 contains 20 residues. CDR3 amino acids: CASSLVYYKTSGGSTDTQYF. Here the CDR3 DNA reads TGTGCCAGCAGCTTAGTATATTATAAAACTAGCGGGGGGTCCACAGATACGCAGTATTTT.

The genes are TRBV9 and TRBJ1-2, with D maybe TRBD1 (5 bases). The germline V gene encodes CDR1 SGDLS and CDR2 YYNGEE. Deletions cut 0 bases from V and 6 bases from J, with 18 bases between. The CDR3 has 16 residues. The CDR3 spells CASSVARSRVNDGYTF. CDR3 sequence (DNA): TGTGCCAGCAGCGTAGCGCGGAGCAGGGTAAACGATGGCTACACCTTC.

This sequence joins TRBV7-6 and TRBJ2-5; D ambiguous. Germline loops: CDR1 SGHVS, CDR2 FNYEAQ. The V and J ends lost 5 bases and 5 bases respectively, with 15 bases between them. This CDR3 is built from 14 residues. The CDR3: CASSHAGPGETQYF. The CDR3 nucleotides read TGTGCCAGCAGCCACGCAGGTCCTGGGGAGACCCAGTACTTC.

This chain joins TRBV18 and TRBJ1-1; D ambiguous. The germline CDR1 and CDR2 sequences are KGHSH and LQKENI. The CDR3 has 14 residues. V was cut by 4 bases and J by 5 bases, with 14 bases left in between. CDR3 in amino acids: CASSLQKSQTEAFF. The CDR3 region has the DNA TGTGCCAGCTCACTACAGAAATCTCAGACTGAAGCTTTCTTT.

There are a few counts of this clonotype. V is TRBV7-9 and J is TRBJ1-5; 9 nucleotides match TRBD1. Per the germline V gene, CDR1 is SEHNR and CDR2 is FQNEAQ (reference sequence). The V segment lost 5 bases and the J segment 2 bases; nucleotides outside the gene matches: 10. The CDR3 has 17 residues. The CDR3 bases are TGTGCCAGCAGCACCGGACAGGGGAGCGTTGGCAATCAGCCCCAGCATTTT. This sequence encodes CASSTGQGSVGNQPQHF.

In this sample, this clonotype turned up a few times. This chain connects TRBV7-9 to TRBJ1-3; TRBD1 matches 7 bases. This CDR3 is built from 13 residues. The junction had 6 bases not matched to a gene; V was cut back by 5 bases and J by 8 bases. Germline V gene data show CDR1 as SEHNR and CDR2 as FQNEAQ (reference sequence). CDR3 sequence reads: CASSKDREHTIYF. Here the CDR3 DNA reads TGTGCCAGCAGCAAAGACAGGGAACACACCATATATTTT.

This clonotype was picked up a small number of times. This chain uses TRBV5-1 with TRBJ1-6; D unresolved. Germline CDR1 and CDR2: SGHRS and YFSETQ. The V end was cut by 5 bases, the J end by 10 bases, with 19 bases between. The CDR3 is made up of 15 amino acids. CDR3: CASRGIPARASPLHF. The CDR3 bases are TGCGCCAGCAGAGGTATCCCCGCAAGGGCCTCACCCCTCCACTTT.

There are many counts of this clonotype. This chain uses TRBV11-2 with TRBJ2-1; D may match TRBD1 or TRBD2 (5 bases each). The CDR3 runs to 16 residues. Trimming removed 2 bases at V and 4 bases at J, with 15 bases between. Germline V CDR1 and CDR2: SGHAT, FQNNGV. The CDR3: CASSLLARGFYNEQFF. CDR3 bases: TGTGCCAGCAGCTTATTAGCGAGGGGCTTTTACAATGAGCAGTTCTTC.

This clonotype occurred a few times. The rearrangement links TRBV4-3 to TRBJ2-1; 7 bases agree with TRBD2. The CDR3 is made up of 17 amino acids. The V segment lost 0 bases and the J segment 0 bases; nucleotides outside the gene matches: 5. Per the germline V gene, CDR1 is LGHNA and CDR2 is YSLEER. CDR3 sequence reads: CASSQDTAGVSYNEQFF. As DNA, the CDR3 is TGCGCCAGCAGCCAAGATACCGCGGGGGTCTCCTACAATGAGCAGTTCTTC.